The source of this T cell receptor beta chain is a study of CD8 T cells in Susac syndrome. Random hexamers were used to reverse transcribe an amount of about 0.5 to 1 ug RNA. Each CDR3 protein is one row after TCRdb ran MiXCR on the immunoSEQ multiplex PCR reads. The data hold about 140,000 distinct CDR3 sequences, with less than 95% observed a single time. CDR1 is ENHRY and CDR2 is SYGVKD in the germline V gene. The CDR3 sequence is 15 residues long. V was pared by 7 bases and J by 1 base, with 6 bases of the junction left unmatched. The receptor was derived from a human donor in good health. Sequences were obtained from CD4+ T cells from PBMCs. The gene calls are TRBV10-3 and TRBJ2-2; 7 bases are shared with TRBD1. The DNA for the CDR3 is TGTGCCATCAACGACAGGGCCAGGAACACCGGGGAGCTGTTTTTT. Translation: CAINDRARNTGELFF.